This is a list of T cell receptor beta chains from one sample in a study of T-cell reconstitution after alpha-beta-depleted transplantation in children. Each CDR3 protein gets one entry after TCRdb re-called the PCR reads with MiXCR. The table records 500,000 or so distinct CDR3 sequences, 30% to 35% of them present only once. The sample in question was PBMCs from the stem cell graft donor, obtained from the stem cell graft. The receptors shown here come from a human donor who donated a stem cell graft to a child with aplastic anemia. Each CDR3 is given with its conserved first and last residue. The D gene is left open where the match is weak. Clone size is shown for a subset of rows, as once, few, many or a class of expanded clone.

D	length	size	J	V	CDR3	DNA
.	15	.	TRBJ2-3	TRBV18	CASSSLGQNTDTQYF	TGTGCCAGCTCATCATTGGGGCAGAACACAGATACGCAGTATTTT
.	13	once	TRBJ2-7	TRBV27	CASSGVGSQEQYF	TGTGCCAGCAGCGGGGTGGGGTCTCAAGAGCAGTACTTC
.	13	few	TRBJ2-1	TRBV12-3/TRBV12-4	CASSRDPADEQFF	TGTGCCAGCAGCCGCGACCCCGCGGATGAGCAGTTCTTC
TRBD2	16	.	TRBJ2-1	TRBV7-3	CASSLTAGVGYNEQFF	TGTGCCAGCAGCTTAACTGCGGGAGTTGGTTACAATGAGCAGTTCTTC
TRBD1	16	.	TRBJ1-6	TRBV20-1	CSARDLGQGGYSPLHF	TGCAGTGCTAGAGACTTGGGACAGGGAGGATATTCACCCCTCCACTTT
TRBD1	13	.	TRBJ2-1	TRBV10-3	CAINRDRDNEQFF	TGTGCCATCAACCGGGACAGGGACAATGAGCAGTTCTTC
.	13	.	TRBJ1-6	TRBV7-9	CASSSSEVSPLHF	TGTGCCAGCAGCTCCTCAGAAGTTTCACCCCTCCACTTT
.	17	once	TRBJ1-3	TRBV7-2	CASSSPSGRQSGNTIYF	TGTGCCAGCAGTTCACCGAGTGGGCGACAGTCTGGAAACACCATATATTTT
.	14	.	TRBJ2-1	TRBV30	CAWSWWEASGEQFF	TGTGCCTGGAGTTGGTGGGAGGCCTCTGGTGAGCAGTTCTTC
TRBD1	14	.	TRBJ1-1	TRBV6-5	CASSYSTGGTEAFF	TGTGCCAGCAGTTATAGTACAGGGGGAACTGAAGCTTTCTTT
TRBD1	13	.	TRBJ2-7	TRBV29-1	CSVDTGGTYEQYF	TGCAGCGTTGATACAGGGGGCACCTACGAGCAGTACTTC
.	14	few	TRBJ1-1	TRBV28	CASTGRSGNTEAFF	TGTGCCAGTACGGGGAGATCGGGGAACACTGAAGCTTTCTTT
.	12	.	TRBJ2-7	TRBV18	CASTGRDPEQYF	TGTGCCAGCACGGGCCGGGACCCCGAGCAGTACTTC
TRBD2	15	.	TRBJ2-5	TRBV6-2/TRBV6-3	CASSWLSSGQETQYF	TGTGCCAGCAGTTGGTTGTCTAGCGGGCAAGAGACCCAGTACTTC
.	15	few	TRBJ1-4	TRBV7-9	CASSSLGGTNEKLFF	TGTGCCAGCAGTTCCCTGGGGGGCACTAATGAAAAACTGTTTTTT
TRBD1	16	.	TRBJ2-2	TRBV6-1	CASTPTGGLNTGELFF	TGTGCCAGCACTCCCACAGGGGGCTTGAACACCGGGGAGCTGTTTTTT
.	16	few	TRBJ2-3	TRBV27	CASSSRARKGTDTQYF	TGTGCCAGCAGTTCCCGCGCCAGGAAGGGCACAGATACGCAGTATTTT
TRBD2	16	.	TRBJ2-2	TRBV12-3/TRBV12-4	CASSPQAGVGTGELFF	TGTGCCAGCAGTCCGCAAGCGGGAGTTGGCACCGGGGAGCTGTTTTTT
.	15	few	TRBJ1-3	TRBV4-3	CASSQDRRQGYTIYF	TGCGCCAGCAGCCAAGATCGGCGGCAGGGATACACCATATATTTT
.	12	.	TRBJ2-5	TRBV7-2	CASSLATGTQYF	TGTGCCAGCAGCTTAGCAACAGGGACCCAGTACTTC
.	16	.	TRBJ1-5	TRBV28	CASSSGSGQTFQPQHF	TGTGCCAGCAGTTCGGGATCCGGACAGACCTTCCAGCCCCAGCATTTT
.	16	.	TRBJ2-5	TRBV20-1	CSAPGQPRGMVETQYF	TGCAGTGCCCCCGGACAGCCAAGGGGAATGGTGGAGACCCAGTACTTC
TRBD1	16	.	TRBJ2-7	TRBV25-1	CASRDTGGSVSYEQYF	TGTGCCAGCAGAGACACAGGGGGCTCGGTGTCCTACGAGCAGTACTTC
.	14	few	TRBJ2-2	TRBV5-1	CASSPRANTGELFF	TGCGCCAGCAGCCCTAGGGCGAACACCGGGGAGCTGTTTTTT
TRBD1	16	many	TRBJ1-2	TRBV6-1	CASSTGTGGQKRDYTF	TGTGCCAGCAGTACCGGGACAGGGGGCCAAAAGAGAGACTACACCTTC
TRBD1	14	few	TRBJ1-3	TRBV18	CASSTDRVGNTIYF	TGTGCCAGCTCAACCGACAGGGTCGGAAACACCATATATTTT
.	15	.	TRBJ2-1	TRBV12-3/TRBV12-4	CASSSTGTRYNEQFF	TGTGCCAGCAGCTCCACCGGGACCAGATACAATGAGCAGTTCTTC
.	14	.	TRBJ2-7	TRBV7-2	CASSLQDYAYEQYF	TGTGCCAGCAGCTTACAGGACTACGCGTACGAGCAGTACTTC
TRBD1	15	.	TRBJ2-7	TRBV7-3	CASSLGTGMGYEQYF	TGTGCCAGCAGCTTGGGGACAGGGATGGGGTACGAGCAGTACTTC